The clone carrying this T cell receptor (beta chain) showed up just once. The data stem from a study of blood T cells in healthy people across ages. The CDR3 totals 17 residues. Germline CDR1 reads MDHEN; CDR2 reads SYDVKM. V was trimmed by 1 base and J by 2 bases, leaving 18 bases between them. Through a sample-barcoded 5' primer and a J-beta primer mix, a second PCR was run for roughly 7 to 11 cycles. In TCRdb, the 5' RACE reads were re-called with MiXCR into one record per CDR3 protein. The sample carries roughly 410,000 distinct CDR3 sequences, more than 45% recorded once. The chain carries TRBV28 and TRBJ2-7; D is unclear. The origin of this receptor is a man aged 55 to 70 in good health. Sequencing input: blood. The CDR3 spells CASSLFPKGSFPYEQYF. CDR3 in DNA: TGTGCCAGCAGTTTATTCCCCAAGGGATCTTTTCCCTACGAGCAGTACTTC.